The rows below give T cell receptor beta chains drawn from one sample of a study of blood T cell repertoires in COVID-19. TCRdb keeps only in-frame clones here, not all; method: immunoSEQ multiplex PCR. The profile covers some 200,000 clones, with about 87% appearing a single time and 2.7% taken by the ten largest. Sequencing was performed on peripheral blood. The origin of the receptors is a man aged 35 to 55 with active or convalescent COVID-19. CDR3s include the opening cysteine and the closing phenylalanine or tryptophan. The order of the fields is V gene, J gene, D gene, clone size, CDR3 DNA, CDR3 protein. The D gene is left open where the match is weak. Rows may omit the clone size; those that give it use once, few, many or a size class.

V gene: TRBV7-9; J gene: TRBJ1-1; D gene: -; clone size: -; CDR3 DNA: TGTGCCAGCAGGGCGAACACTGAAGCTTTCTTT; CDR3 protein: CASRANTEAFF
V gene: TRBV7-3; J gene: TRBJ2-1; D gene: TRBD2; clone size: -; CDR3 DNA: TGTGCCAGCAGCTTACTAGCGGGGGGCAATGAGCAGTTCTTC; CDR3 protein: CASSLLAGGNEQFF
V gene: TRBV27; J gene: TRBJ2-7; D gene: TRBD1; clone size: -; CDR3 DNA: TGTGCCAGCAGTTTATTAGGGACAGGGGGGGCTTCCTACGAGCAGTACTTC; CDR3 protein: CASSLLGTGGASYEQYF
V gene: TRBV6-1; J gene: TRBJ1-4; D gene: -; clone size: -; CDR3 DNA: TGTGCCAGCAGTGAAATCATACCAGGGCTGACTAATGAAAAACTGTTTTTT; CDR3 protein: CASSEIIPGLTNEKLFF
V gene: TRBV9; J gene: TRBJ1-4; D gene: -; clone size: once; CDR3 DNA: TGTGCCAGCAGCCCGCGGGCTAACAATGAAAAACTGTTTTTT; CDR3 protein: CASSPRANNEKLFF
V gene: TRBV9; J gene: TRBJ1-2; D gene: -; clone size: -; CDR3 DNA: TGTGCCAGCAGCGTAGACCGTACAGGGATAGGGAGCTACACCTTC; CDR3 protein: CASSVDRTGIGSYTF
V gene: TRBV28; J gene: TRBJ1-5; D gene: TRBD1; clone size: -; CDR3 DNA: TGTGCCAGCAGTTTGACCCGGACAGGGGGGCAGCCCCAGCATTTT; CDR3 protein: CASSLTRTGGQPQHF
V gene: TRBV27; J gene: TRBJ2-3; D gene: -; clone size: -; CDR3 DNA: TGTGCCAGCAGCCTAGCCGCCACCAACACAGATACGCAGTATTTT; CDR3 protein: CASSLAATNTDTQYF
V gene: TRBV29-1; J gene: TRBJ2-7; D gene: TRBD1; clone size: -; CDR3 DNA: TGCAGCGTTGAAAGGACAGGGGGCTCCTACGAGCAGTACTTC; CDR3 protein: CSVERTGGSYEQYF
V gene: TRBV10-3; J gene: TRBJ1-4; D gene: -; clone size: -; CDR3 DNA: TGTGCCATCAGTGAGTCCCTCGAAAAACTGTTTTTT; CDR3 protein: CAISESLEKLFF
V gene: TRBV2; J gene: TRBJ2-3; D gene: TRBD2; clone size: -; CDR3 DNA: TGTGCCAGCAGTGAACCTAGCGGGGCGACTAGCACAGATACGCAGTATTTT; CDR3 protein: CASSEPSGATSTDTQYF
V gene: TRBV6-1; J gene: TRBJ2-1; D gene: TRBD2; clone size: -; CDR3 DNA: TGTGCCAGCAGTGAAGTGGGGCGGGGGTCCTACAATGAGCAGTTCTTC; CDR3 protein: CASSEVGRGSYNEQFF
V gene: TRBV6-2/TRBV6-3; J gene: TRBJ1-2; D gene: TRBD1; clone size: -; CDR3 DNA: TGTGCCAGCAGTCAACAGGGGGACTATGGCTACACCTTC; CDR3 protein: CASSQQGDYGYTF
V gene: TRBV11-1; J gene: TRBJ1-2; D gene: -; clone size: -; CDR3 DNA: TGTGCCAGCAGCTCTCAGGATGGCTACACCTTC; CDR3 protein: CASSSQDGYTF
V gene: TRBV7-2; J gene: TRBJ2-3; D gene: TRBD2; clone size: -; CDR3 DNA: TGTGCCAGCAGCCCACCGGGGGGTTCAGATACGCAGTATTTT; CDR3 protein: CASSPPGGSDTQYF
V gene: TRBV4-3; J gene: TRBJ1-6; D gene: TRBD1; clone size: -; CDR3 DNA: TGCGCCAGCAGCCAAGAGACAGGGGAGAATTCACCCCTCCACTTT; CDR3 protein: CASSQETGENSPLHF
V gene: TRBV5-1; J gene: TRBJ1-2; D gene: -; clone size: -; CDR3 DNA: TGCGCCAGCAGCTTGGCAGGACTCGACTATGGCTACACCTTC; CDR3 protein: CASSLAGLDYGYTF
V gene: TRBV27; J gene: TRBJ1-5; D gene: -; clone size: -; CDR3 DNA: TGTGCCAGCAGTTTAGTATATAGCAATCAGCCCCAGCATTTT; CDR3 protein: CASSLVYSNQPQHF
V gene: TRBV13; J gene: TRBJ1-3; D gene: -; clone size: -; CDR3 DNA: TGTGCCAGCAGCCCCAGGGTAAGGGCTGGAAACACCATATATTTT; CDR3 protein: CASSPRVRAGNTIYF
V gene: TRBV28; J gene: TRBJ1-5; D gene: -; clone size: -; CDR3 DNA: TGTGCCAGCATCCCTCGGGGAGGGCAAAATCAGCCCCAGCATTTT; CDR3 protein: CASIPRGGQNQPQHF
V gene: TRBV15; J gene: TRBJ1-1; D gene: -; clone size: -; CDR3 DNA: TGTGCCACCAGCAGAGGAGGCGCGAACACTGAAGCTTTCTTT; CDR3 protein: CATSRGGANTEAFF
V gene: TRBV5-4; J gene: TRBJ1-2; D gene: -; clone size: few; CDR3 DNA: TGTGCCAGCAGCGGAGACCAGGGGTACGGCTACACCTTC; CDR3 protein: CASSGDQGYGYTF
V gene: TRBV5-6; J gene: TRBJ1-1; D gene: -; clone size: -; CDR3 DNA: TGTGCCAGCAGCTTAGGGCAGGGTGCCGGCACTGAAGCTTTCTTT; CDR3 protein: CASSLGQGAGTEAFF
V gene: TRBV19; J gene: TRBJ1-4; D gene: -; clone size: -; CDR3 DNA: TGTGCCAGTAGTCCATCCCCAACAGGCCTTGAAAAACTGTTTTTT; CDR3 protein: CASSPSPTGLEKLFF
V gene: TRBV2; J gene: TRBJ1-5; D gene: -; clone size: -; CDR3 DNA: TGTGCCAGCAGTGACAGGGGAAAAGGGCAGCATTTT; CDR3 protein: CASSDRGKGQHF
V gene: TRBV2; J gene: TRBJ1-1; D gene: -; clone size: -; CDR3 DNA: TGTGCCAGCATCGGGGCCAGGGGCACTGAAGCTTTCTTT; CDR3 protein: CASIGARGTEAFF
V gene: TRBV19; J gene: TRBJ1-5; D gene: -; clone size: -; CDR3 DNA: TGTGCCAGTAGTATCCACCCAAGGAGTATTAATCAGCCCCAGCATTTT; CDR3 protein: CASSIHPRSINQPQHF
V gene: TRBV2; J gene: TRBJ1-5; D gene: TRBD1; clone size: -; CDR3 DNA: TGTGCCAGCAGTGCTACAGGGGAATTAGGTCAGCCCCAGCATTTT; CDR3 protein: CASSATGELGQPQHF
V gene: TRBV2; J gene: TRBJ2-7; D gene: TRBD1; clone size: few; CDR3 DNA: TGTGCCAGCAGTGAAGGGACAGGGGGCGAGCAGTACTTC; CDR3 protein: CASSEGTGGEQYF
V gene: TRBV7-9; J gene: TRBJ2-3; D gene: TRBD1; clone size: once; CDR3 DNA: TGTGCCAGCAGCTTGGGACAGGGGGGAGATACGCAGTATTTT; CDR3 protein: CASSLGQGGDTQYF
V gene: TRBV7-2; J gene: TRBJ2-3; D gene: TRBD2; clone size: -; CDR3 DNA: TGTGCCAGCAGCTTAGGACTAGCCGAAGATACGCAGTATTTT; CDR3 protein: CASSLGLAEDTQYF
V gene: TRBV6-5; J gene: TRBJ2-1; D gene: -; clone size: -; CDR3 DNA: TGTGCCAGCAATAGAGAGGTCAATGAGCAGTTCTTC; CDR3 protein: CASNREVNEQFF
V gene: TRBV24-1; J gene: TRBJ1-1; D gene: TRBD1; clone size: few; CDR3 DNA: TGTGCCACCAGCGGCGGGGACAGCAACACTGAAGCTTTCTTT; CDR3 protein: CATSGGDSNTEAFF
V gene: TRBV6-4; J gene: TRBJ1-4; D gene: TRBD1; clone size: -; CDR3 DNA: TGTGCCAGATGGACAGGAGAGGAAGAAAAACTGTTTTTT; CDR3 protein: CARWTGEEEKLFF
V gene: TRBV2; J gene: TRBJ2-1; D gene: -; clone size: -; CDR3 DNA: TGTGCCAGCAGTGAGAGGGCTGAGCAGTTCTTC; CDR3 protein: CASSERAEQFF
V gene: TRBV5-6; J gene: TRBJ1-2; D gene: -; clone size: few; CDR3 DNA: TGTGCCAGCAGCTTGGCGCGGCACGGCTATGGCTACACCTTC; CDR3 protein: CASSLARHGYGYTF
V gene: TRBV2; J gene: TRBJ1-6; D gene: TRBD1; clone size: once; CDR3 DNA: TGTGCCAGCAGTGAATGGACAGGGGATAATTCACCCCTCCACTTT; CDR3 protein: CASSEWTGDNSPLHF
V gene: TRBV30; J gene: TRBJ1-5; D gene: TRBD1; clone size: -; CDR3 DNA: TGTGCCTGGAGCAGACAGGGACTCCAGCCCCAGCATTTT; CDR3 protein: CAWSRQGLQPQHF
V gene: TRBV5-1; J gene: TRBJ2-1; D gene: TRBD1; clone size: -; CDR3 DNA: TGCGCCAGCAGCCCGTCACCGGGACAGGGAGGCAATGAGCAGTTCTTC; CDR3 protein: CASSPSPGQGGNEQFF
V gene: TRBV7-8; J gene: TRBJ1-5; D gene: -; clone size: -; CDR3 DNA: TGTGCCAGCAGCCCGACAGGAAATCAGCCCCAGCATTTT; CDR3 protein: CASSPTGNQPQHF
V gene: TRBV2; J gene: TRBJ2-3; D gene: -; clone size: -; CDR3 DNA: TGTGCCAGCAGTGAAAGGGGGAGCACAGATACGCAGTATTTT; CDR3 protein: CASSERGSTDTQYF
V gene: TRBV2; J gene: TRBJ1-4; D gene: -; clone size: -; CDR3 DNA: TGTGCCAGCATTAGGGACACAACTAATGAAAAACTGTTTTTT; CDR3 protein: CASIRDTTNEKLFF
V gene: TRBV6-2/TRBV6-3; J gene: TRBJ2-2; D gene: -; clone size: -; CDR3 DNA: TGTGCCAGCAGTTATGAGGAGGGGCGGAACACCGGGGAGCTGTTTTTT; CDR3 protein: CASSYEEGRNTGELFF
V gene: TRBV3-1/TRBV3-2; J gene: TRBJ2-3; D gene: -; clone size: -; CDR3 DNA: TGTGCCAGCAGCCAAGTTGAGTACGGGGAAGAGTATTTT; CDR3 protein: CASSQVEYGEEYF
V gene: TRBV27; J gene: TRBJ2-2; D gene: -; clone size: few; CDR3 DNA: TGTGCCAGCAGTTTATACGGCGGCACCGACACCGGGGAGCTGTTTTTT; CDR3 protein: CASSLYGGTDTGELFF
V gene: TRBV4-2; J gene: TRBJ1-2; D gene: -; clone size: -; CDR3 DNA: TGTGCCACCACCGGCCAGGGAACCGGCTACACCTTC; CDR3 protein: CATTGQGTGYTF
V gene: TRBV28; J gene: TRBJ2-3; D gene: TRBD2; clone size: few; CDR3 DNA: TGTGCCTCCTCTAGCGGGAGCACAGATACGCAGTATTTT; CDR3 protein: CASSSGSTDTQYF
V gene: TRBV28; J gene: TRBJ2-7; D gene: TRBD2; clone size: -; CDR3 DNA: TGTGCCAGCAGTAGGGAGGGAGGGCAGTACTTC; CDR3 protein: CASSREGGQYF
V gene: TRBV27; J gene: TRBJ1-6; D gene: -; clone size: -; CDR3 DNA: TGTGCCAGCAGTTTATCGGCAGGGTCTGAACCATCACCCCTCCACTTT; CDR3 protein: CASSLSAGSEPSPLHF
V gene: TRBV5-8; J gene: TRBJ2-1; D gene: TRBD2; clone size: -; CDR3 DNA: TGTGCTAGCGCTAGCGGGGAGAACTCCTACAATGAGCAGTTCTTC; CDR3 protein: CASASGENSYNEQFF